This TCR beta chain was profiled in a study of OX40 agonist ivuxolimab in advanced cancers. With regard to the full study: Ivuxolimab was a fully human IgG2 agonistic monoclonal antibody targeting the costimulatory receptor OX40 (CD134). Intravenous ivuxolimab was administered to patients every 2 weeks at six dose levels: 0.01, 0.1, 0.3, 1.5, 3 and 10 mg/kg. Patients were allowed to have had prior anti-PD-1, anti-PD-L1 or anti-CTLA-4 therapy, and 30% to 40% of the dose-escalation patients had been treated with checkpoint inhibitors. Among the approximately 50 dose-escalation patients, 19 had hepatocellular carcinoma, approximately 15 melanoma, 9 renal cell carcinoma and 9 head and neck cancer. The paper reports the monotherapy dose-escalation portion (N ≈ 50 patients) of the phase I ivuxolimab trial. The point of sequencing TCRbeta in the periphery was to test whether ivuxolimab changed TCR sequence diversity and drove clonal T-cell expansion. The dose-escalation cohort was about 83% male with a mean age of 60 years, ranging from roughly 23 to 80. Partial responses were achieved by three dose-escalation patients, of whom one had hepatocellular carcinoma and two had cutaneous melanoma.

Relative to germline, V is missing 4 bases and J is missing 5 bases, with 7 bases of the junction outside any gene match. From the cysteine up to the phenylalanine, the CDR3 has a length of 15 residues. Kept here is only the CDR3 DNA, which spans 45 bases and is read in frame from base 1. Taken from the germline V gene, the CDR1 and CDR2 loops are SGHRS and YFSETQ. Concerning this clone itself: Its binding antigen is unknown. No much larger clone is present one base from it, and per-base qualities are unavailable.

Summary of the overall study and its limitations: After ivuxolimab, more expanded clones were found on average in CD8+ T cells than in CD4+ T cells. Low levels of normalized T-cell clonal expansion were also shown by some nonresponding patients. Which antigens the clonally expanded peripheral T cells were specific for was not determined. At doses from 0.1 to 3.0 mg/kg, clonal expansion was seen in both CD4+ and CD8+ blood T cells between baseline and week 6. Partial responders in the 0.1-3.0 mg/kg groups had among the lowest normalized peripheral clonal expansion, especially among CD8+ T cells.

For sequencing of the TCRbeta CDR3 region, genomic DNA was extracted from the sorted cells. The immunoSEQ Assay was used to sequence the TCRbeta CDR3 regions. This is the immuneACCESS table as TCRdb keeps it, with only in-frame sequences that have V and J called. A part of the clones is gone; compared with another copy, unresolved V genes explain less than half, and the rest is unexplained. The sample includes approximately 70,000 clones, with 70% to 90% observed a single time. 15% to 20% of the sample is in the top ten clones. Patients with autoimmune disease history or receiving systemic immunosuppression were excluded from the trial. Peripheral blood for TCR sequencing was collected from all dose cohorts at baseline, on cycle 4 day 1, and on cycle 7 day 1. The samples were drawn from a first-in-human, open-label, multicenter phase I dose-escalation trial of ivuxolimab. The trial enrolled adults with locally advanced or metastatic head and neck squamous cell, hepatocellular, melanoma or renal cell carcinoma. CD4+ and CD8+ T cells were sorted separately from peripheral blood before TCR sequencing.

The source is an adult with an advanced solid tumor such as melanoma, head and neck, liver or kidney cancer. The source material was CD4+ or CD8+ T cells sorted from blood, sampled in a trial of the OX40 agonist ivuxolimab. The chain joins TRBV5-1 to TRBJ2-3, with 10 bases aligning to TRBD2. The nucleotide sequence is given as TGCGCCAGCAGCCCAGGACTAGCGGCACGAGATACGCAGTATTTT. This translates into CASSPGLAARDTQYF.